Below are 31 T cell receptor beta chains sequenced from a single sample in a study of STAT3 mutations in large granular lymphocyte leukemia. The study's findings and limits: Every T-LGLL patient had at least one immunodominant TCRbeta clonotype.

These receptors have no known antigen. Assay: immunoSEQ multiplex PCR; the TCRdb copy retains only in-frame clones and omits some. The sample consists of 12,000 or so clones, about 76% of them appearing once. The sequenced material came from peripheral blood mononuclear cells. These receptor sequences come from a man aged 60 to 75 with T-cell large granular lymphocyte leukemia. Some clones in this sample may be carry-over from other donors' samples.

In its sample, this clone is large (0.1 to 1%). V gene TRBV10-2 combines with J gene TRBJ2-7, with a tentative D call TRBD1 (8 bases). The germline V gene has CDR1 WSHSY and CDR2 SAAADI. The CDR3 is 13 amino acids. The V gene lost 4 bases and the J gene lost 5 bases, with 12 bases spanning the gap. CDR3 in amino acids: CASSVQGGHEQYF. CDR3 nucleotide sequence: TGCGCCAGCAGTGTACAGGGGGGGCACGAGCAGTACTTC.

The rearrangement joins TRBV27 to TRBJ2-7; no clear D gene. With 4 bases removed from V and 7 bases from J, the gap between germline ends came to 11 bases. CDR3 length equals 12 residues. Per germline, CDR1 MNHEY and CDR2 SMNVEV (reference sequence). Here the CDR3 DNA reads TGTGCCAGCAGTTCCACTGGCCCTGAGCAGTACTTC. This translates into CASSSTGPEQYF.

The chain recombines TRBV6-6 with TRBJ1-5; unclear D gene. Trimming removed 6 bases at V and 6 bases at J, with 15 bases between. Germline V gives CDR1 MNHNY, CDR2 SVGAGI (reference sequence). The CDR3 totals 14 residues. This CDR3 reads CASSLDGAGQPQHF. For the CDR3, the DNA is TGTGCCAGCAGCCTAGATGGCGCTGGTCAGCCCCAGCATTTT.

The chain has TRBV5-5 and TRBJ2-7, with D hard to call. V was shortened by 3 bases and J by 3 bases, with 16 bases between the two germline ends. This CDR3 comprises 15 residues. Looked up from germline, CDR1 is SGHKS and CDR2 is YYEKEE (reference sequence). This CDR3 reads CASSYENFRNYEQYF. CDR3 sequence (DNA): TGTGCCAGCAGCTATGAGAATTTTAGAAACTACGAGCAGTACTTC.

The V and J genes are TRBV6-5 and TRBJ2-5, with a tentative D call TRBD1 (5 bases). There are 14 residues in the CDR3. CDR1 is MNHEY and CDR2 is SVGAGI in the germline V gene. V was clipped by 0 bases and J by 5 bases, with 10 bases between them. In nucleotides, the CDR3 is TGTGCCAGCAGTTACTCGCGGAAGGGGGAGACCCAGTACTTC. Protein product: CASSYSRKGETQYF.

The rearrangement joins TRBV14 to TRBJ1-4; the D is unclear. V lost 0 bases and J 15 bases, leaving 14 bases between the germline ends. The germline V gene encodes CDR1 SGHDN and CDR2 FVKESK. The CDR3 is 13 residues long. The CDR3 loop is CASSQDLGSEVFF. In DNA form, the CDR3 reads TGTGCCAGCAGCCAAGATCTGGGCTCGGAGGTGTTTTTT.

The chain is built from TRBV11-1 and TRBJ2-7; 8 nucleotides match TRBD2. The CDR3 is 16 residues long. The germline V gene has CDR1 SGHAT and CDR2 FQDESV (reference sequence). V was pared by 1 base and J by 4 bases, with 9 bases of the junction left unmatched. CDR3 DNA sequence: TGTGCCAGCAGCTTAGGGGTGAGCGGGAGTCAGTACGAGCAGTACTTC. Residues: CASSLGVSGSQYEQYF. Full variable domain (rest looked up from reference TRBV11-1 and TRBJ2-7): EAEVAQSPRYKITEKSQAVAFWCDPISGHATLYWYRQILGQGPELLVQFQDESVVDDSQLPKDRFSAERLKGVDSTLKIQPAELGDSAMYLCASSLGVSGSQYEQYFGPGTRLTVT.

The V gene is TRBV9, the J gene TRBJ2-1, with TRBD2 matching 7 bases. After removal of 0 bases from V and 4 bases from J, the junction contained 4 bases not matched to a gene. The CDR3 runs to 15 residues. The germline CDR1 and CDR2 sequences are SGDLS and YYNGEE. The CDR3 DNA is TGTGCCAGCAGCGTAGTGGGCGGGGGATACAATGAGCAGTTCTTC. Translating it yields CASSVVGGGYNEQFF.

This sequence joins TRBV7-9 and TRBJ1-4, with D hard to call. The length of the CDR3 is 16 residues. V was clipped by 5 bases and J by 3 bases, with 16 bases between them. The germline CDR1 and CDR2 sequences are SEHNR and FQNEAQ (reference sequence). The chain's CDR3 is CASSGLFNQANEKLFF. The DNA of the CDR3 is TGTGCCAGCAGCGGCCTGTTTAATCAGGCTAATGAAAAACTGTTTTTT.

This clone was detected only a few times. The chain uses TRBV7-9 and TRBJ2-3; a possible D gene is TRBD2 (7 bases). The CDR3 contains 14 residues. Trimming removed 5 bases from V and 3 bases from J, with 12 bases in between. Germline CDR1 and CDR2: SEHNR and FQNEAQ (reference sequence). The CDR3 DNA follows: TGTGCCAGCAGCCCCCGGGGGGCTACAGATACGCAGTATTTT. This gives the protein CASSPRGATDTQYF. The entire variable domain, with the rest obtained from reference TRBV7-9 and TRBJ2-3, is as follows: DTGVSQNPRHKITKRGQNVTFRCDPISEHNRLYWYRQTLGQGPEFLTYFQNEAQLEKSRLLSDRFSAERPKGSFSTLEIQRTEQGDSAMYLCASSPRGATDTQYFGPGTRLTVL.

The chain employs TRBV29-1 and TRBJ1-2; no definite D call. The germline CDR1 and CDR2 sequences are SQVTM and ANQGSEA. This CDR3 spans 14 amino acids. Trimming left V 0 bases short and J 8 bases short, with 16 bases between. CDR3 nucleotide sequence: TGCAGCGTTGAAGATCAGAAGATGCCGTCCGGCTACACCTTC. Its translation is CSVEDQKMPSGYTF.

This clone was detected a few times. V and J are TRBV4-1 and TRBJ1-1; D unclear. The germline CDR1 and CDR2 sequences are MGHRA and YSYEKL. Trimming left V 2 bases short and J 2 bases short, with 3 bases between. The CDR3 spans 12 residues. The CDR3 DNA reads TGCGCCAGCAGCCAACAAAACACTGAAGCTTTCTTT. Translated: CASSQQNTEAFF.

In this sample, this clone turned up a few times. This chain links TRBV9 with TRBJ2-4, with 9 bases fitting TRBD2. Looked up from germline, CDR1 is SGDLS and CDR2 is YYNGEE. V dropped 2 bases and J dropped 6; count of bases not matched to a gene: 6. This CDR3 contains 15 residues. CDR3 sequence: CASSVSGSDGNIQYF. The DNA for the CDR3 is TGTGCCAGCAGCGTTAGCGGGAGTGATGGAAACATTCAGTACTTC.

The table lists this clone with a few counts. V and J are TRBV19 and TRBJ1-1; TRBD1 aligns across 7 bases. The CDR3 runs to 16 residues. Trimming at V came to 8 bases and at J to 1 base, leaving 13 bases not matched to a gene. CDR1 and CDR2 from the germline V gene are LNHDA and SQIVND (reference sequence). CDR3 loop: CASFIRGGGRNTEAFF. The DNA of the CDR3 is TGTGCCAGTTTCATTCGAGGGGGCGGAAGGAACACTGAAGCTTTCTTT.

J is TRBJ1-2 and V is TRBV19; 7 bases are shared with TRBD1. Germline V gene lookup returns CDR1 LNHDA and CDR2 SQIVND (reference sequence). This CDR3 has 15 residues. Trimming removed 9 bases from V and 8 bases from J; junction bases left unmatched: 18. The CDR3 loop is CASRTSGQPNGGYTF. CDR3 bases: TGTGCCAGCCGAACTTCGGGACAGCCAAATGGGGGCTACACCTTC.

The rearrangement joins TRBV7-9 to TRBJ2-1, with a tentative D call TRBD2 (5 bases). Germline CDR1 is SEHNR and CDR2 is FQNEAQ (reference sequence). The CDR3 has 13 amino acids. Trimming removed 4 bases from V and 7 bases from J, with 11 bases in between. The CDR3 protein is CASSWISGNEQFF. The CDR3 bases are TGTGCCAGCAGCTGGATATCGGGAAATGAGCAGTTCTTC.

This clone was detected only once. This chain links TRBV14 with TRBJ2-1, with D uncertain. V lost 4 bases to trimming and J lost 11 bases, with 9 bases between them. The germline CDR1 and CDR2 sequences are SGHDN and FVKESK. The CDR3 loop spans 11 amino acids. CDR3 amino acids: CASSLREKQFF. The CDR3 DNA reads TGTGCCAGCAGCCTCCGCGAAAAGCAGTTCTTC.

The V gene is TRBV4-1, the J gene TRBJ1-5; D is uncertain. Deletions cut 1 base from V and 3 bases from J, with 7 bases between. The CDR3 sequence is 14 residues long. Germline CDR1 reads MGHRA; CDR2 reads YSYEKL. The DNA of the CDR3 is TGCGCCAGCAGCCAAGGGGAATTCAATCAGCCCCAGCATTTT. It translates to CASSQGEFNQPQHF.

The CDR3 DNA reads as TGCGCCAGCAGCCAAGGGTTTCCGGGAGAGGGGGAGACCCAGTACTTC. This gives the protein CASSQGFPGEGETQYF. The V gene is TRBV4-3, the J gene TRBJ2-5, with D maybe TRBD2 (6 bases). Trimming removed 1 base from V and 5 bases from J, with 17 bases in between. There are 16 residues in the CDR3. Germline V gives CDR1 LGHNA, CDR2 YSLEER.

J is TRBJ1-5 and V is TRBV27; possible D gene TRBD1, 6 bases. The CDR3 contains 15 residues. Trimming pared 2 bases from V and 7 bases from J, leaving 15 bases between. Germline V lookup: CDR1 MNHEY, CDR2 SMNVEV (reference sequence). CDR3 bases: TGTGCCAGCAGTTTAAATTCCTTCGGGGGCCAGCCCCAGCATTTT. It is translated as CASSLNSFGGQPQHF.

V and J are TRBV5-6 and TRBJ2-1; TRBD2 matches at 7 bases. V shed 1 base, J shed 6 bases, and the junction held 1 base outside the gene matches. Germline CDR1 reads SGHDT; CDR2 reads YYEEEE. The CDR3 sequence is 13 residues long. The CDR3 DNA reads TGTGCCAGCAGCTTGTGGGGGGGCAATGAGCAGTTCTTC. It encodes CASSLWGGNEQFF.

The gene calls are TRBV28 and TRBJ2-3; 9 positions match TRBD2. Per the germline V gene, CDR1 is MDHEN and CDR2 is SYDVKM. The CDR3 has 18 amino acids. With 5 bases clipped from V and 2 bases from J, the junction kept 14 bases outside the gene matches. CDR3 protein: CASSPTLRTSVFTDTQYF. The CDR3 nucleotides read TGTGCCAGCAGTCCGACCCTCAGGACTAGCGTCTTCACAGATACGCAGTATTTT.

The rearrangement joins TRBV27 to TRBJ2-1, with a weak D call TRBD1 (5 bases). V gave up 3 bases and J gave up 5 bases, with 20 bases separating them. Per the germline V gene, CDR1 is MNHEY and CDR2 is SMNVEV (reference sequence). This CDR3 region has 17 residues. The CDR3 region has the DNA TGTGCCAGCAGTTTCCTCGGACACCCCATTCATCACAATGAGCAGTTCTTC. Its protein product is CASSFLGHPIHHNEQFF.

The rearrangement uses TRBV29-1 and TRBJ1-4; 7 bases agree with TRBD1. In germline, CDR1 is SQVTM, CDR2 ANQGSEA. This CDR3 has 15 amino acids. Germline trimming cut 6 bases from V and 0 bases from J; bases unmatched to any gene: 7. CDR3 in amino acids: CSVGTDFSTNEKLFF. The CDR3 DNA reads as TGCAGCGTCGGGACAGATTTTTCAACTAATGAAAAACTGTTTTTT.

V usage is TRBV5-1 and J usage is TRBJ1-1; 7 bases fit TRBD1. CDR3 length: 14 residues. Looked up from germline, CDR1 is SGHRS and CDR2 is YFSETQ. V was pared by 4 bases and J by 2 bases, with 5 bases of the junction left unmatched. CDR3 bases: TGCGCCAGCAGCGCCGGGACAGCTAACACTGAAGCTTTCTTT. Translated, it gives CASSAGTANTEAFF.

The chain joins TRBV19 to TRBJ2-1; the match to TRBD2 covers 8 bases. V was clipped by 9 bases and J by 3 bases; unmatched bases: 1. Germline V gives CDR1 LNHDA, CDR2 SQIVND (reference sequence). This CDR3 region has 12 residues. The CDR3 spells CASGRDYNEQFF. The CDR3 DNA sequence: TGTGCCAGCGGGAGGGACTACAATGAGCAGTTCTTC.

The gene calls are TRBV5-1 and TRBJ1-1; 8 positions agree with TRBD1. V shed 0 bases, J shed 6 bases, and the junction held 4 bases outside the gene matches. This CDR3 comprises 14 residues. The germline V gene encodes CDR1 SGHRS and CDR2 YFSETQ. The CDR3 DNA is TGCGCCAGCAGCTTGGCCCTACAGGGGGCTGAAGCTTTCTTT. Translated, it gives CASSLALQGAEAFF. The complete variable domain, with remaining parts taken from reference TRBV5-1 and TRBJ1-1, reads KAGVTQTPRYLIKTRGQQVTLSCSPISGHRSVSWYQQTPGQGLQFLFEYFSETQRNKGNFPGRFSGRQFSNSRSEMNVSTLELGDSALYLCASSLALQGAEAFFGQGTRLTVV.

This clone is termed medium-sized (0.01 to 0.1%). The chain joins TRBV11-2 to TRBJ1-1; D call uncertain. The V end was cut by 2 bases, the J end by 4 bases, with 17 bases between. Germline V gives CDR1 SGHAT, CDR2 FQNNGV. The CDR3 extends over 16 amino acids. The CDR3 is CASSLSSGVRGTEAFF. CDR3 DNA sequence: TGTGCCAGCAGCTTATCCTCGGGAGTCCGGGGCACTGAAGCTTTCTTT.

The chain recombines TRBV28 with TRBJ2-5; D not resolved. Trimming took 10 bases from V and 10 from J, leaving 13 bases between them. Germline lookup yields CDR1 MDHEN and CDR2 SYDVKM. The CDR3 extends over 10 amino acids. The CDR3 spells CATLRLVQYF. CDR3 in DNA: TGTGCCACCCTCCGCCTCGTCCAGTACTTC.

V is TRBV7-9 and J is TRBJ2-6, with a weak D call TRBD2 (5 bases). The CDR3 is made up of 17 amino acids. V was pared by 5 bases and J by 0 bases, with 14 bases between. Germline values: CDR1 SEHNR, CDR2 FQNEAQ (reference sequence). This chain's CDR3 is CASSPGLGSSGANVLTF. CDR3 bases: TGTGCCAGCAGCCCGGGGTTGGGGAGCTCTGGGGCCAACGTCCTGACTTTC.

This clone is categorized as medium-sized. In nucleotides, the CDR3 is TGTGCCTGGAGTGTACAAGGGACATATCAGCCCCAGCATTTT. This codes for CAWSVQGTYQPQHF. The chain is built from TRBV30 and TRBJ1-5; TRBD1 might be the D (6 bases). The germline CDR1 and CDR2 sequences are GTSNPN and SVGIG (reference sequence). The CDR3 is 14 amino acids. V was shortened by 0 bases and J by 5 bases, with 11 bases between the two germline ends.